Only a few counts were recorded for the clone carrying this TCR beta chain. Its antigen is not identified. One junction end disagrees with the germline gene, perhaps due to a read error. This record belongs to a study of T cells in Graves' hyperthyroidism and ophthalmopathy. Study results and limitations: Most clonotypes that expanded in the thyroid above 0.001 also showed up in blood.

Amplification yielded TCR beta CDR3 regions, with RNA transcripts as the source. Researchers ran a first-round RT-PCR on the TCR CDR3 using the HTBI primer set. MiXCR, run by TCRdb on the multiplex PCR reads, gives a single entry per CDR3 protein. This sample has around 600,000 distinct CDR3 sequences, with approximately 15% found just once. CDR1 is SGHRS and CDR2 is YFSETQ in the germline V gene. The CDR3 has 15 amino acids. Sequenced input: blood. The source of this sequence is a woman younger than 35 with Graves' ophthalmopathy. The gene calls are TRBV5-1 and TRBJ2-2; 7 bases agree with TRBD2. The DNA for the CDR3 is TGCGCCAGCGGCTTAACGGGAGGAAGCGCCGGGGAGCTGTTTTTT. Encoded protein: CASGLTGGSAGELFF.